The rows below give T cell receptor beta chains drawn from one sample of a study of radiation and T cells in renal cell carcinoma. Assay: immunoSEQ multiplex PCR; the TCRdb copy retains only in-frame clones and omits some. The table includes more than 15,000 clones, about three fifths detected once. This sample comprised tumor tissue, obtained from a patient whose treatment was nephrectomy without radiotherapy. The receptors shown here come from a man aged 50-59 years with renal cell carcinoma. The CDR3 runs from the conserved cysteine through the conserved F or W. The order of the fields is V gene, J gene, CDR3 protein.

v_gene: TRBV30; j_gene: TRBJ2-5; CDR3aa: CAWSRDRQETQYF
v_gene: TRBV7-9; j_gene: TRBJ2-5; CDR3aa: CASSGSGDETQYF
v_gene: TRBV30; j_gene: TRBJ1-1; CDR3aa: CAWETGFPNTEAFF
v_gene: TRBV7-6; j_gene: TRBJ2-2; CDR3aa: CASSYHGQGREELFF
v_gene: TRBV18; j_gene: TRBJ2-1; CDR3aa: CASSPSSFDSEQFF
v_gene: TRBV6-5; j_gene: TRBJ2-1; CDR3aa: CASSPGRGFGEQFF
v_gene: TRBV19; j_gene: TRBJ2-1; CDR3aa: CASSQDRGLLNEQFF
v_gene: TRBV30; j_gene: TRBJ1-1; CDR3aa: CAWSERASSNTEAFF
v_gene: TRBV10-3; j_gene: TRBJ2-1; CDR3aa: CAISELAGGNNEQFF
v_gene: TRBV29-1; j_gene: TRBJ2-3; CDR3aa: CSVPPHGFETDTQYF
v_gene: TRBV14; j_gene: TRBJ2-6; CDR3aa: CASSRQSSGANVLTF
v_gene: TRBV7-2; j_gene: TRBJ2-5; CDR3aa: CASSLDRVQETQYF
v_gene: TRBV4-1; j_gene: TRBJ1-2; CDR3aa: CASSQGDASNYGYTF
v_gene: TRBV5-1; j_gene: TRBJ2-3; CDR3aa: CASSLGAGGEDTQYF
v_gene: TRBV5-6; j_gene: TRBJ1-2; CDR3aa: CASSVRRYGYTF
v_gene: TRBV5-1; j_gene: TRBJ2-7; CDR3aa: CASSPGYEQYF
v_gene: TRBV9; j_gene: TRBJ1-6; CDR3aa: CASSKTGQGLSSYNSPLHF
v_gene: TRBV14; j_gene: TRBJ2-1; CDR3aa: CASSQGRRFSSYNEQFF
v_gene: TRBV9; j_gene: TRBJ1-2; CDR3aa: CASSVEQYGNYGYTF
v_gene: TRBV12-5; j_gene: TRBJ1-1; CDR3aa: CASGLYRGDRVGSKAFF
v_gene: TRBV30; j_gene: TRBJ1-6; CDR3aa: CARGQGDSPLHF
v_gene: TRBV6-5; j_gene: TRBJ2-7; CDR3aa: CASSYSSGSSYEQYF
v_gene: TRBV19; j_gene: TRBJ2-7; CDR3aa: CASSPRQGLDYEQYF
v_gene: TRBV7-2; j_gene: TRBJ2-3; CDR3aa: CASSLTGQGGDTQYF
v_gene: TRBV29-1; j_gene: TRBJ2-1; CDR3aa: CSVEPEETYNEQFF
v_gene: TRBV10-3; j_gene: TRBJ2-7; CDR3aa: CAISEGGSYEQYF
v_gene: TRBV6-5; j_gene: TRBJ1-6; CDR3aa: CASSYEGRYNSPLHF
v_gene: TRBV5-6; j_gene: TRBJ2-5; CDR3aa: CASSPRSGHYQETQYF
v_gene: TRBV16; j_gene: TRBJ1-2; CDR3aa: CASSLGGNYGYTF
v_gene: TRBV6-1; j_gene: TRBJ1-5; CDR3aa: CASSGQGGNQPQHF
v_gene: TRBV7-2; j_gene: TRBJ2-7; CDR3aa: CASASWPNSQPYEQYF
v_gene: TRBV7-8; j_gene: TRBJ1-2; CDR3aa: CASSPRDRGNYGYTF
v_gene: TRBV18; j_gene: TRBJ1-1; CDR3aa: CASSASGTVNTEAFF
v_gene: TRBV5-1; j_gene: TRBJ1-1; CDR3aa: CASSLDRGFYTEAFF